These T cell receptor beta chains were read from a single sample in a study of regulatory T cells in long-lasting Graves disease. TCRdb independently ran MiXCR on the multiplex PCR reads; one entry per CDR3 protein. The sample holds around 420,000 distinct CDR3 sequences, around 16% seen once. This sample also belongs to another study, concerning T cells in Graves' hyperthyroidism and ophthalmopathy.

The sequenced sample was peripheral blood mononuclear cells (PBMCs), obtained at new diagnosis, from a patient treated with antithyroid drugs. The receptors were gathered from a woman aged 40 to 50 with Graves disease. Each CDR3 is given with its conserved first and last residue. Fields, in order: clone size, V gene, D gene, J gene, CDR3 DNA, CDR3 protein. The D gene is left open where the match is weak. For some rows the clone size is stated as once, few or many, or as a class when expanded; others skip it.

clone_size: -; v_call: TRBV5-1; d_call: TRBD1; j_call: TRBJ2-7; cdr3_nt: TGCGCCAGCGGACAGGGCAACGAGCAGTACTTC; cdr3_aa: CASGQGNEQYF
clone_size: many; v_call: TRBV5-1; d_call: TRBD2; j_call: TRBJ2-1; cdr3_nt: TGCGCCAGCCAAGCAGGGACTAGCGAGTACAATGAGCAGTTCTTC; cdr3_aa: CASQAGTSEYNEQFF
clone_size: -; v_call: TRBV28; d_call: TRBD1; j_call: TRBJ2-2; cdr3_nt: TGTGCCAGCAGTTCCACCGGGACAGGGGGAACCGGGGAGCTGTTTTTT; cdr3_aa: CASSSTGTGGTGELFF
clone_size: -; v_call: TRBV3-1; d_call: -; j_call: TRBJ1-6; cdr3_nt: TGTGCCAGCAGCCAAGGGTTCATCAGCTCCTATAATTCACCCCTCCACTTT; cdr3_aa: CASSQGFISSYNSPLHF
clone_size: many; v_call: TRBV19; d_call: TRBD1; j_call: TRBJ1-5; cdr3_nt: TGTGCCAGTAGTATAGGGCACAGGGGGCTGGGTCAGCCCCAGCATTTT; cdr3_aa: CASSIGHRGLGQPQHF
clone_size: many; v_call: TRBV2; d_call: TRBD1; j_call: TRBJ2-2; cdr3_nt: TGTGCCACCTTGTCCCGGGACAGGGGGCTTGCCGGGGAGCTGTTTTTT; cdr3_aa: CATLSRDRGLAGELFF
clone_size: few; v_call: TRBV18; d_call: -; j_call: TRBJ1-6; cdr3_nt: TGTGCCAGCTCACCACCGGCGGCAGGCGATAATTCACCCCTCCACTTT; cdr3_aa: CASSPPAAGDNSPLHF
clone_size: -; v_call: TRBV7-8; d_call: -; j_call: TRBJ1-4; cdr3_nt: TGTGCCAGCAGCGCACCGGACAGTCAGAATGAAAAACTGTTTTTT; cdr3_aa: CASSAPDSQNEKLFF
clone_size: many; v_call: TRBV7-2; d_call: -; j_call: TRBJ1-2; cdr3_nt: TGTGCCAGCAGCTTAGGCGGGGCCGGGACTAACTATGGCTACACCTTC; cdr3_aa: CASSLGGAGTNYGYTF
clone_size: many; v_call: TRBV28; d_call: -; j_call: TRBJ2-1; cdr3_nt: TGTGCCAGCCGGCCGACAGGCAGAATCTCCTACAATGAGCAGTTCTTC; cdr3_aa: CASRPTGRISYNEQFF
clone_size: many; v_call: TRBV27; d_call: TRBD1; j_call: TRBJ2-5; cdr3_nt: TGTGCCAGCAGTATCGGGACAGACGAGACCCAGTACTTC; cdr3_aa: CASSIGTDETQYF
clone_size: many; v_call: TRBV2; d_call: -; j_call: TRBJ2-3; cdr3_nt: TGTGCCGGGGGTGGAACGGGAACAGATACGCAGTATTTT; cdr3_aa: CAGGGTGTDTQYF
clone_size: few; v_call: TRBV28; d_call: -; j_call: TRBJ1-1; cdr3_nt: TGTGCCAGCAATTATAGCAGAGACAGACTTATCGCTGAAGCTTTCTTT; cdr3_aa: CASNYSRDRLIAEAFF
clone_size: -; v_call: TRBV9; d_call: -; j_call: TRBJ1-3; cdr3_nt: TGTGCCAGCAGCTCGATTCCATCCGCGTCGGGAAACACCATATATTTT; cdr3_aa: CASSSIPSASGNTIYF
clone_size: many; v_call: TRBV6-2/TRBV6-3; d_call: -; j_call: TRBJ1-5; cdr3_nt: TGTGCCAGCAGTTCCTTTAGCAATCAGCCCCAGCATTTT; cdr3_aa: CASSSFSNQPQHF
clone_size: many; v_call: TRBV28; d_call: -; j_call: TRBJ2-7; cdr3_nt: TGTGCCAGCAGTTTAGGACCGGGCCGGGAGCAGTACTTC; cdr3_aa: CASSLGPGREQYF
clone_size: many; v_call: TRBV12-3/TRBV12-4; d_call: TRBD1; j_call: TRBJ2-7; cdr3_nt: TGTGCCAGCGCCGGGACAGGGCCCTACGAGCAGTACTTC; cdr3_aa: CASAGTGPYEQYF
clone_size: few; v_call: TRBV7-7; d_call: -; j_call: TRBJ2-5; cdr3_nt: TGTGCTAGCGGCTGGGGGGAGGAAGAGACCCAGTACTTC; cdr3_aa: CASGWGEEETQYF
clone_size: many; v_call: TRBV10-3; d_call: -; j_call: TRBJ2-7; cdr3_nt: TGTGCCATCAGTGACTACGACGAGCAGTACTTC; cdr3_aa: CAISDYDEQYF
clone_size: many; v_call: TRBV11-3; d_call: -; j_call: TRBJ2-3; cdr3_nt: TGTGCCAGCAGCTTAAGGGCTAACACAGATACGCAGTATTTT; cdr3_aa: CASSLRANTDTQYF
clone_size: -; v_call: TRBV30; d_call: -; j_call: TRBJ2-7; cdr3_nt: TGTGCCTGGAAGGTGGGGTACGAACCTCCCTACGAGCAGTACTTC; cdr3_aa: CAWKVGYEPPYEQYF
clone_size: few; v_call: TRBV29-1; d_call: -; j_call: TRBJ2-7; cdr3_nt: TGCAGCGTTAAACAGGGAAGTCGGAACGAGCAGTACTTC; cdr3_aa: CSVKQGSRNEQYF
clone_size: many; v_call: TRBV19; d_call: -; j_call: TRBJ1-4; cdr3_nt: TGTGCCAGTAGTGAACAAGTGACTAATGAAAAACTGTTTTTT; cdr3_aa: CASSEQVTNEKLFF
clone_size: many; v_call: TRBV7-2; d_call: TRBD2; j_call: TRBJ2-1; cdr3_nt: TGTGCCAGCAGCGGGGGGACTAGCGGGATTTCTGGTGAGCAGTTCTTC; cdr3_aa: CASSGGTSGISGEQFF
clone_size: many; v_call: TRBV7-9; d_call: -; j_call: TRBJ1-1; cdr3_nt: TGTGCCAGCAGCTTAGAGGCGGAAACTGAAGCTTTCTTT; cdr3_aa: CASSLEAETEAFF
clone_size: few; v_call: TRBV19; d_call: -; j_call: TRBJ1-3; cdr3_nt: TGTGCCAGTAGTATAAGGGGCGATGGAAACACCATATATTTT; cdr3_aa: CASSIRGDGNTIYF
clone_size: many; v_call: TRBV15; d_call: -; j_call: TRBJ2-5; cdr3_nt: TGTGCCACCAGCAGAGATCTCGGGACCGAAGAGACCCAGTACTTC; cdr3_aa: CATSRDLGTEETQYF
clone_size: -; v_call: TRBV7-3; d_call: -; j_call: TRBJ1-1; cdr3_nt: TGTGCCAGCAGCACATACAGGAACACTGAAGCTTTCTTT; cdr3_aa: CASSTYRNTEAFF
clone_size: few; v_call: TRBV7-3; d_call: -; j_call: TRBJ2-7; cdr3_nt: TGTGCCAGCAGCCCCGAGGCGGGAAATCAATACGAGCAGTACTTC; cdr3_aa: CASSPEAGNQYEQYF
clone_size: few; v_call: TRBV24-1; d_call: -; j_call: TRBJ1-5; cdr3_nt: TGTGCCACCAGTGAGGTCGGGGGGCCAACAAATCAGCCCCAGCATTTT; cdr3_aa: CATSEVGGPTNQPQHF
clone_size: -; v_call: TRBV28; d_call: TRBD1; j_call: TRBJ1-1; cdr3_nt: TGTGCCAGCAGCAAAATGCTACTCCGGGACAGCTTATGGAACACTGAAGCTTTCTTT; cdr3_aa: CASSKMLLRDSLWNTEAFF
clone_size: -; v_call: TRBV19; d_call: TRBD1; j_call: TRBJ1-2; cdr3_nt: TGTGCCAGTAGTTCCCCCGGGACAGGTTTGGGCTACACCTTC; cdr3_aa: CASSSPGTGLGYTF
clone_size: many; v_call: TRBV28; d_call: TRBD1; j_call: TRBJ1-2; cdr3_nt: TGTGCCAGCAGTTTATTCCAGGGGGAGGGGCTCTATGGCTACACCTTC; cdr3_aa: CASSLFQGEGLYGYTF
clone_size: -; v_call: TRBV6-1; d_call: -; j_call: TRBJ2-1; cdr3_nt: TGTGCCAGCAGGATTCGACAGAACCTCAATGAGCAGTTCTTC; cdr3_aa: CASRIRQNLNEQFF
clone_size: many; v_call: TRBV20-1; d_call: TRBD2; j_call: TRBJ2-3; cdr3_nt: TGCAGTGCTAGTATTAGACTAGCGGGTTTCACAGATACGCAGTATTTT; cdr3_aa: CSASIRLAGFTDTQYF
clone_size: many; v_call: TRBV10-3; d_call: -; j_call: TRBJ2-1; cdr3_nt: TGTGCCATCAGTGAGTCGGCAGGGGCGGCTTACAATGAGCAGTTCTTC; cdr3_aa: CAISESAGAAYNEQFF